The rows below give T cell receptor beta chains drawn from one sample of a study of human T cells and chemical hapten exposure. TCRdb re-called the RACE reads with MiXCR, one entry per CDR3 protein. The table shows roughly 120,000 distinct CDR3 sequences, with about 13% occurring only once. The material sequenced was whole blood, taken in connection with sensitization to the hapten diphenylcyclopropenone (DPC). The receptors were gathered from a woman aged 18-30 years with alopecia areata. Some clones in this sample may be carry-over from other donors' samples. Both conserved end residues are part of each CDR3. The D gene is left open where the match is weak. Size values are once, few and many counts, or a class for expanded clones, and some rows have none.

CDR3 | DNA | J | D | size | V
CSANGVEPGPSTDTQYF | TGCAGTGCTAATGGAGTAGAACCGGGACCGAGCACAGATACGCAGTATTTT | TRBJ2-3 | NA | many | TRBV20-1
CASRVQGDHYGYTF | TGTGCCAGTAGGGTACAGGGGGATCACTATGGCTACACCTTC | TRBJ1-2 | TRBD1 | few | TRBV19
CASSHPINRGQFF | TGTGCCAGCAGCCATCCTATTAACCGTGGGCAGTTCTTC | TRBJ2-1 | NA | many | TRBV7-2
CASSLLFGHTGELFF | TGTGCCAGTAGTCTCTTATTCGGGCACACCGGGGAGCTGTTTTTT | TRBJ2-2 | NA | few | TRBV19
CASCEDGLSNQPQHF | TGTGCCAGCTGTGAAGATGGGTTAAGCAATCAGCCCCAGCATTTT | TRBJ1-5 | NA | NA | TRBV2
CSASYTEAFF | TGCAGTGCTAGTTACACTGAAGCTTTCTTT | TRBJ1-1 | NA | many | TRBV20-1
CSAREYDWEAAYEQYF | TGCAGTGCTAGAGAGTACGATTGGGAGGCAGCCTACGAGCAGTACTTC | TRBJ2-7 | NA | NA | TRBV20-1
CASSQEGQGHNEQFF | TGCGCCAGCAGCCAAGAGGGACAGGGCCACAATGAGCAGTTCTTC | TRBJ2-1 | TRBD1 | once | TRBV4-3
CASTPGLGTSGGSSYNEQFF | TGTGCCAGCACCCCCGGGCTCGGGACTAGCGGGGGGAGCTCCTACAATGAGCAGTTCTTC | TRBJ2-1 | TRBD2 | NA | TRBV7-7
CASSLGNSGGRSYNEQFF | TGTGCCAGCAGCTTAGGAAATAGCGGGGGCCGCTCCTACAATGAGCAGTTCTTC | TRBJ2-1 | TRBD2 | few | TRBV11-2
CASSLRRGRDTQYF | TGTGCCAGCAGCTTAAGGAGGGGAAGGGATACGCAGTATTTT | TRBJ2-3 | NA | NA | TRBV7-2
CASSLTGGNTIYF | TGCGCCAGCAGCCTGACCGGCGGAAACACCATATATTTT | TRBJ1-3 | NA | NA | TRBV4-3
CASSQGRLAGMGDTQYF | TGTGCCAGCAGCCAAGGTCGACTAGCGGGGATGGGAGATACGCAGTATTTT | TRBJ2-3 | TRBD2 | few | TRBV3-1